The 27 T cell receptor beta chains below all came from one sample that was sequenced in a study of CD8+CD57+ T cells in acquired aplastic anemia. Patients chosen for sequencing had CD8+CD57+ cells that had expanded, as shown by flow cytometry. For CDR3 and TCR beta VDJ profiling, genomic DNA was the template used. From the reads, TCRdb called clonotypes with MiXCR, one entry per CDR3 protein. The sample shows some 180,000 distinct CDR3 sequences, around 63% of them seen only once. The material sequenced was sorted CD4+, CD8+, or CD8+CD57+ T cells (not recorded which) from PBMCs. The receptors here all came from a human donor with aplastic anemia.

This sequence joins TRBV20-1 and TRBJ1-1; D is perhaps TRBD1 (5 bases). Trimming removed 2 bases from V and 0 bases from J, with 10 bases in between. Germline CDR1 and CDR2: DFQATT and SNEGSKA (reference sequence). This CDR3 comprises 14 residues. This CDR3 is CSARPGHVNTEAFF. CDR3 DNA sequence: TGCAGTGCTAGACCTGGACACGTGAACACTGAAGCTTTCTTT.

As to this clonotype: A read error is likely, as this CDR3 ends without the conserved phenylalanine or tryptophan. This chain links TRBV7-2 with TRBJ1-4; 9 bases are a match to TRBD1. The length of the CDR3 is 15 residues. With 1 base clipped from V and 12 bases from J, the junction kept 9 bases outside the gene matches. The germline V gene has CDR1 SGHTA and CDR2 FQGNSA. The CDR3 sequence is CASSLVTGGSLELFL. CDR3 DNA sequence: TGTGCCAGCAGCTTAGTCACAGGGGGCTCATTGGAACTGTTTCTT.

This sequence joins TRBV24-1 and TRBJ2-1; 11 nucleotides line up with TRBD1. Germline V lookup: CDR1 KGHDR, CDR2 SFDVKD. CDR3 length: 16 amino acids. J gave up 0 bases and V 4 bases, and 1 base lay outside the gene matches. The CDR3 DNA follows: TGTGCCACCAGTGAGGGGACAGGGGGCTCCTACAATGAGCAGTTCTTC. It translates to CATSEGTGGSYNEQFF.

The CDR3 is CASSFGTGGFGTEAFF. Written as DNA, the CDR3 is TGCGCCAGCAGCTTCGGGACAGGGGGCTTCGGCACTGAAGCTTTCTTT. The gene calls are TRBV5-1 and TRBJ1-1; 12 bases are shared with TRBD1. The CDR3 covers 16 residues. CDR1 and CDR2 from the germline V gene are SGHRS and YFSETQ. The trim removed 2 bases at V and 4 bases at J, leaving 6 bases unmatched.

The CDR3 DNA reads as TGCGCCAGCAGCTTGGGAGGGGGACAAGGGACCGGGGAGCTGTTTTTT. Its translation: CASSLGGGQGTGELFF. The chain uses TRBV5-1 and TRBJ2-2; possibly TRBD1 for D (6 bases). The V gene lost 0 bases and the J gene lost 5 bases, with 14 bases spanning the gap. The length of the CDR3 is 16 residues. Germline CDR1 and CDR2: SGHRS and YFSETQ.

This chain uses TRBV2 with TRBJ1-1, with a possible D match to TRBD1 (5 bases). The length of the CDR3 is 14 residues. Trimming left V 8 bases short and J 4 bases short, with 17 bases between. Germline CDR1 is SNHLY and CDR2 is FYNNEI. For the CDR3, the DNA is TGTGCCAGCTGGGGGTCAGGGAGGGCCACTGAAGCTTTCTTT. As protein: CASWGSGRATEAFF.

The chain recombines TRBV20-1 with TRBJ1-2, with TRBD1 matching over 9 bases. The germline gives CDR1 DFQATT, CDR2 SNEGSKA (reference sequence). V trimming: 2 bases; J trimming: 5 bases; junction bases outside the gene matches: 3. The CDR3 loop spans 13 amino acids. This CDR3 reads CSARNGQGYGYTF. For the CDR3, the DNA is TGCAGTGCTAGAAATGGACAGGGGTATGGCTACACCTTC.

This clonotype was found once. The rearrangement links TRBV9 to TRBJ2-5, with D hard to call. Trimming left V 4 bases short and J 0 bases short, with 7 bases between. CDR3 length: 13 amino acids. CDR1 SGDLS and CDR2 YYNGEE come from the germline V gene. The CDR3 region has the DNA TGTGCCAGCAGCCCACCGTACCAAGAGACCCAGTACTTC. Amino acid sequence: CASSPPYQETQYF.

CDR3 residues: CASTTSGQETQYF. As DNA, the CDR3 is TGTGCCAGCACTACTAGCGGACAAGAGACCCAGTACTTC. The V gene is TRBV7-9, the J gene TRBJ2-5; 8 nucleotides line up with TRBD2. This CDR3 is built from 13 residues. The V and J ends lost 7 bases and 2 bases, in that order; junction bases with no gene match: 3. Looked up from germline, CDR1 is SEHNR and CDR2 is FQNEAQ (reference sequence).

The chain employs TRBV7-8 and TRBJ2-7; no reliable D call. The V gene's germline CDR1 is SGHVS and CDR2 FQNEAQ. The CDR3 has 12 amino acids. The V gene lost 10 bases and the J gene lost 5 bases, with 15 bases spanning the gap. CDR3 coding DNA: TGTGCCAACAGTCCCCTTCCCGACGAGCAGTACTTC. Translating it yields CANSPLPDEQYF. Supplemented by reference TRBV7-8 and TRBJ2-7, the full variable domain reads GAGVSQSPRYKVAKRGQDVALRCDPISGHVSLFWYQQALGQGPEFLTYFQNEAQLDKSGLPSDRFFAERPEGSVSTLKIQRTQQEDSAVYLCANSPLPDEQYFGPGTRLTVT.

The rearrangement links TRBV9 to TRBJ1-6; 8 nucleotides line up with TRBD1. V gave up 7 bases and J gave up 11 bases; unmatched junction bases: 8. The CDR3 loop spans 13 amino acids. Germline loops: CDR1 SGDLS, CDR2 YYNGEE. For the CDR3, the DNA is TGTGCCAGCTCAGACAGGGGCGAGGCACCCCTCCACTTT. This encodes CASSDRGEAPLHF.

V is TRBV6-4 and J is TRBJ1-1, with 7 bases aligning to TRBD1. Germline CDR1 is MRHNA and CDR2 is SNTAGT. The CDR3 covers 14 residues. With 3 bases clipped from V and 8 bases from J, the junction kept 9 bases outside the gene matches. The CDR3 DNA is TGTGCCAGCAGTGAAGGGGGACAGACCTTGGAAGCTTTCTTT. This translates into CASSEGGQTLEAFF.

This sequence joins TRBV20-1 and TRBJ1-2, with D maybe TRBD1 (5 bases). CDR1 DFQATT and CDR2 SNEGSKA come from the germline V gene (reference sequence). This CDR3 region has 12 residues. The V end was cut by 3 bases, the J end by 4 bases, with 9 bases between. Here the CDR3 DNA reads TGCAGTGCTAGTTCAGGGCCCTATGGCTACACCTTC. This encodes CSASSGPYGYTF.

The genes are TRBV20-1 and TRBJ2-1; TRBD1 or TRBD2 may be the D gene (7 bases each). The CDR3 is made up of 17 amino acids. Germline CDR1 reads DFQATT; CDR2 reads SNEGSKA (reference sequence). V lost 0 bases, J lost 4 bases, and 19 bases lay in between. The CDR3 region is CSARDARGGGPYNEQFF. In nucleotides, the CDR3 is TGCAGTGCTAGAGATGCCAGGGGGGGGGGCCCGTACAATGAGCAGTTCTTC.

The chain links TRBV29-1 to TRBJ1-3; D not resolved. From germline, CDR1 is SQVTM and CDR2 ANQGSEA. The V gene lost 4 bases and the J gene lost 0 bases, with 7 bases spanning the gap. This CDR3 spans 13 amino acids. The CDR3 reads CSVARYSGNTIYF. The DNA for the CDR3 is TGCAGCGTTGCAAGATACTCTGGAAACACCATATATTTT.

The sample holds one count of this clonotype. This chain joins TRBV24-1 and TRBJ1-2; no clear D. CDR1 is KGHDR and CDR2 is SFDVKD in the germline V gene. V shed 3 bases and J shed 2 bases, with 0 bases lying between them. CDR3 length: 11 amino acids. Here the CDR3 reads CATSDNYGYTF. In DNA, the CDR3 is TGTGCCACCAGTGATAACTATGGCTACACCTTC.

The V call is TRBV11-1, the J call TRBJ2-3; D is possibly TRBD1 (5 bases). The CDR3 runs to 13 residues. Germline lookup yields CDR1 SGHAT and CDR2 FQDESV (reference sequence). V shed 2 bases and J shed 5 bases, with 8 bases lying between them. CDR3 coding DNA: TGTGCCAGCAGCTTACAGGGCCGAGATACGCAGTATTTT. Translation gives CASSLQGRDTQYF.

V usage is TRBV20-1 and J usage is TRBJ2-2; 9 positions agree with TRBD1. With 5 bases clipped from V and 6 bases from J, the junction kept 10 bases outside the gene matches. CDR3 length equals 15 residues. Germline V gene lookup returns CDR1 DFQATT and CDR2 SNEGSKA (reference sequence). The CDR3 loop reads CSAHTGTGFSGELFF. CDR3 DNA sequence: TGCAGTGCTCATACCGGGACAGGGTTTTCCGGGGAGCTGTTTTTT.

In this sample, this clonotype turned up many times. This sequence joins TRBV5-4 and TRBJ2-2; D may correspond to TRBD1 or TRBD2 (7 bases each). Trimming cost V 4 bases and J 6 bases, with 10 bases left between them. This CDR3 region has 13 residues. Germline CDR1 and CDR2: SGHNT and YYREEE (reference sequence). The CDR3 loop reads CASSPGGAGELFF. The CDR3 bases are TGTGCCAGCAGCCCAGGGGGGGCCGGGGAGCTGTTTTTT.

This clonotype was seen repeatedly, ten times or more. The V call is TRBV5-8, the J call TRBJ2-7, with a possible D match to TRBD1 (7 bases). The germline V and J ends were trimmed by 5 bases and 7 bases, with 10 bases remaining between them. This CDR3 spans 11 amino acids. The germline V gene has CDR1 SGHTS and CDR2 YDEGEE. The CDR3 DNA sequence: TGTGCCAGCAGTGCAGGGGGGGAGCAGTACTTC. This translates into CASSAGGEQYF.

The J gene is TRBJ2-7, the V gene TRBV2; D call uncertain. Looked up from germline, CDR1 is SNHLY and CDR2 is FYNNEI. V was trimmed by 1 base and J by 2 bases, leaving 9 bases between them. This CDR3 has 14 amino acids. CDR3 sequence reads: CASSEGEWTYEQYF. As DNA, the CDR3 is TGTGCCAGCAGTGAAGGGGAATGGACCTACGAGCAGTACTTC.

This clonotype was picked up many times. The CDR3 DNA reads as TGTGCCAGCAGCTTGCAGGGGATGTTAGATGGCTACACCTTC. Its translation is CASSLQGMLDGYTF. The chain combines TRBV7-9 with TRBJ1-2; the D gene is possibly TRBD1 (6 bases). Trimming left V 3 bases short and J 6 bases short, with 14 bases between. Germline V gene sequence: CDR1 SEHNR, CDR2 FQNEAQ (reference sequence). CDR3 length: 14 residues.

This clonotype showed up many times. This chain links TRBV12-3 or TRBV12-4 with TRBJ1-6, with D unresolved. This CDR3 region has 15 residues. Trimming shortened V by 1 base and J by 5 bases, and 9 bases separated the two germline ends. The chain's CDR3 is CASSLVLGDNSPLHF. DNA of the CDR3: TGTGCCAGCAGTTTAGTTCTCGGGGATAATTCACCCCTCCACTTT.

This clonotype was found a few times. The chain combines TRBV29-1 with TRBJ2-1; 7 bases align to TRBD1. The V gene end was trimmed by 7 bases and the J gene end by 3 bases; junction bases not matched to a gene: 6. CDR1 and CDR2 from the germline V gene are SQVTM and ANQGSEA. The CDR3 runs 13 residues. CDR3 in amino acids: CSGETGNYNEQFF. CDR3 in DNA: TGCAGCGGGGAGACAGGGAACTACAATGAGCAGTTCTTC.

The chain employs TRBV5-1 and TRBJ2-3, with 15 bases that match TRBD2. The CDR3 is 17 amino acids. J lost 4 bases, V lost 3 bases, and 6 bases had no gene match. The germline V gene encodes CDR1 SGHRS and CDR2 YFSETQ. CDR3 protein: CASSSGLAGGIADTQYF. DNA for the CDR3: TGCGCCAGCAGCTCAGGACTAGCGGGAGGGATCGCAGATACGCAGTATTTT.

The chain carries TRBV25-1 and TRBJ1-2; D unresolved. The CDR3 loop spans 13 amino acids. V gave up 2 bases and J gave up 7 bases, with 11 bases separating them. Looked up from germline, CDR1 is MGHDK and CDR2 is SYGVNS. The CDR3 is CASSEGGLTGYTF. The CDR3 DNA reads as TGTGCCAGCAGTGAAGGAGGGCTAACTGGCTACACCTTC.

This clonotype came up a few times. The genes are TRBV27 and TRBJ2-7, with 8 nucleotides matching TRBD2. The CDR3 consists of 14 residues. V was pared by 7 bases and J by 5 bases, with 10 bases of the junction left unmatched. Germline lookup yields CDR1 MNHEY and CDR2 SMNVEV (reference sequence). CDR3 protein: CASISGGYDHEQYF. The CDR3 DNA is TGTGCCAGCATAAGCGGGGGATACGACCACGAGCAGTACTTC.